This entry is about one T cell receptor beta chain. There are a few counts of this clonotype. Its antigen specificity is not known. Base qualities were left out, and no much larger clone turns up one base away. The data are from a study of regulatory T cells in long-lasting Graves disease (dated by TCRdb to about 2021). Regarding the study in general: Patients with newly diagnosed Graves' disease had been on antithyroid drugs for under 3 months. Persistent Graves' disease patients were compared with newly diagnosed Graves' disease patients by peripheral blood TCR sequencing and RNA sequencing. The study took place in China and was registered as a clinical trial. A total of some 33 samples were covered by TCR sequencing, comprising some 13 persistent and approximately 20 newly diagnosed Graves' disease patients.

Inclusive of the bounding cysteine and phenylalanine, the CDR3 is 13 residues long. The entry retains the CDR3 DNA only, 39 bases that are in frame from base 1. The germline ends are 11 bases apart after V is trimmed by 1 base and J by 7 bases. CDR1 and CDR2 are read off the germline V gene as MDHEN and SYDVKM. Per the publication, the time point label means: newly diagnosed GD, antithyroid drugs for less than 3 months. For both TCR sequencing and RNA sequencing, RNA was extracted from PBMCs in TRIzol. The diagnosis of Graves' disease was made according to American Thyroid Association guidelines. The patients came from an endocrinology department in Xi'an, China. From each patient, 8 to 10 milliliters of peripheral blood was collected into an EDTA anticoagulant tube. PBMCs were isolated by Ficoll Paque Plus density gradient separation without further T cell sorting. An Agilent 2100 Bioanalyzer and agarose gel were used to check RNA quality, while a NanoDrop 2000 measured RNA concentration.

Points the paper makes about the study in general: Preferential use of TRBV28, TRBJ1-2 and TRBJ2-5 was observed in persistent disease, whereas TRBV20-1 and TRBJ2-1 were favored in newly diagnosed disease. Only peripheral blood was studied, because thyroid tissue, the primary lesion, was inaccessible. Lower TCR Shannon entropy and fewer highly expanded clones were observed in persistent Graves' disease patients than in newly diagnosed patients, which suggested clonal expansion. The authors noted that the small sample size was a limitation that may lower accuracy. Sequencing and analysis were limited to the TCR beta chain. A larger number of public clonotypes was shared among persistent patients (more than 2,500) than among newly diagnosed patients (around 880).

Libraries were built with multiplex PCR. Instrument on record: Illumina HiSeq 4000. iRepertoire HTBI primers and Arm-PCR amplification of CDR3 regions were used to construct TCR beta libraries. PCR products were gel purified before sequencing. The original methods were these. A total of 62 TRBV and 14 TRBJ segments were identified across samples and were used for gene usage analysis of CDR3 amino acid clonotypes. COPE and FqMerger were used to merge filtered high-quality paired reads into contigs. BLAST was used to align contigs to the IMGT TRBV, TRBD and TRBJ reference genes, and CDR3 was defined following IMGT. Any clonotype with a frequency above 0.1% was classified as a highly expanded clone. Shannon entropy served as the measure of repertoire diversity, while the Gini coefficient captured V-J evenness. A clonotype found in more than one individual was treated as public. Through fastp at Q25 and MiXCR, TCRdb rebuilt clones from the public reads, retaining in-frame beta chains. Every CDR3 protein is listed once, alongside the most common genes and DNA of its rows. The V and J calls here are based on TCRdb, not the publication. This sample comprises 400,000 to 550,000 distinct CDR3 sequences, over 15% of them detected only once. The ten most abundant clones make up about 25% of the sample.

These data were also reused for a study on T cells in Graves' hyperthyroidism and ophthalmopathy. Per the second study: A patient counted as having stable Graves' hyperthyroidism if no progression to ophthalmopathy occurred over 18 months of follow-up. Hyperthyroidism patients were newly diagnosed, had a disease duration of under 2 months, and were aged 18 to 65 years. Any patient with an uncontrolled infection, another autoimmune disease, pregnancy or lactation was excluded. Clinical symptoms, serum thyroxine and TRAb, thyroid ultrasound, and orbital computed tomography formed the basis for the diagnoses. The first round of RT-PCR for the TCR CDR3 was performed with the HTBI primer set and the Qiagen OneStep RT-PCR kit. Most expanded thyroid clonotypes (frequency above 0.001) were also found in blood, which suggests that blood repertoires may mirror thyroid immune responses. A 13 V-J signature model separated ophthalmopathy from stable hyperthyroidism, with just over 85% sensitivity and roughly 81% specificity in cross-validation and 80%/75% in testing. In validation, the model predicted progression to ophthalmopathy a median of roughly six months before onset, with roughly 71% sensitivity and nearly 75% specificity. To identify distinguishing TCR V-J signatures, a discovery cohort of some 99 patients was used, comprising 40 to 45 with Graves' ophthalmopathy and approximately 58 with stable Graves' hyperthyroidism. Prospective prediction of ophthalmopathy was tested in an independent validation cohort of 18 to 20 hyperthyroidism patients and 17 patients who later progressed to ophthalmopathy. The approximately 90 discovery patients were randomly split 7:3 into training and test sets. In addition, the study compared T-cell repertoires in thyroid tissue and in blood from a handful of Graves' hyperthyroidism patients. Once sampling was done, hyperthyroidism patients were given methimazole at a starting dose of 30 mg daily, whereas ophthalmopathy patients were given high-dose intravenous methylprednisolone. The libraries were constructed in a second round of multiplex PCR and then size-selected and purified. The libraries were sequenced on an Illumina HiSeq2000 using paired-end 100 bp reads. SOAPnuke was used to process the raw data, throwing out any read that contained adapters or uncalled bases, had a mean Phred below 15, or lacked an exact constant-primer or identifier match. COPE v1.2.5 was used to merge the high-quality paired reads, and each unique nucleotide sequence was defined as a clonotype. Clonotypes were aligned to IMGT TRBV, TRBD and TRBJ reference segments using MiTCR v1.1. Only V-J combinations with frequency above 0.0001, covering 99% to 99.2% of repertoires, were analysed. The TCS score was defined as F50 (clonal expansion) divided by E x V (chaos), with BLOSUM62-based TCRdist calculated between CDR3 peptides within each V-J. Welch's t-statistics and random forest reduced roughly 540 V-J features to 13, which were used in a naive Bayes classifier (R e1071). No statistical method was used to set the sample size in advance, and investigators knew the group allocation. The paper describes TCR Vbeta CDR3 sequencing of fewer than 150 peripheral blood samples, made up of 43 ophthalmopathy patients, some 80 hyperthyroidism patients and approximately 17 progressor patients.

The starting material was peripheral blood mononuclear cells (PBMCs), obtained at new diagnosis, from a patient treated with antithyroid drugs. The sequence was obtained from a woman younger than 35 with Graves disease. Donor details come from another sample of the same person, matched by shared clones. Here the chain combines TRBV28 and TRBJ2-7; the D segment cannot be called with confidence. The CDR3: CASSLYQAEEQYF. The nucleotide sequence reads TGTGCCAGCAGTTTATACCAGGCCGAGGAGCAGTACTTC.